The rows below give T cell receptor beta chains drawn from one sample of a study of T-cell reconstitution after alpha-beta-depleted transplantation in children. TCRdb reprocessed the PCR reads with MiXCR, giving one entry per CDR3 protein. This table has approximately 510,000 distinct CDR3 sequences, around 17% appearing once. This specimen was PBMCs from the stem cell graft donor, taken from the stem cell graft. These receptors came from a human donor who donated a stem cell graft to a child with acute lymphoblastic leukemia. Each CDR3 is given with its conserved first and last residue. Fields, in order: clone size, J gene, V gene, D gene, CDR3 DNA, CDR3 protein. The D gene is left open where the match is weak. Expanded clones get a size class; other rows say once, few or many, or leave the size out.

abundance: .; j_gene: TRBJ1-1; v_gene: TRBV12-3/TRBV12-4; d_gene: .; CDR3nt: TGTGCCAGCATAGGTTGGGGCACTGAAGCTTTCTTT; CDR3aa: CASIGWGTEAFF
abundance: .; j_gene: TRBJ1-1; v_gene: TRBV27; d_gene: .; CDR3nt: TGTGCCAGCTCCCTGCTCCTAACAGGCGCCAACACTGAAGCTTTCTTT; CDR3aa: CASSLLLTGANTEAFF
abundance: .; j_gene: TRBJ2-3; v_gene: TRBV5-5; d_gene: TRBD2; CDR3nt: TGTGCCAGCAGCTATAACCTAGCGGGAGGCGGAACAGATACGCAGTATTTT; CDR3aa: CASSYNLAGGGTDTQYF
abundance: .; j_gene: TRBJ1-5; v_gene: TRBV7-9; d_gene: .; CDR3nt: TGTGCCAGCAGCTTATGGGGGGCTGGTCAGCCCCAGCATTTT; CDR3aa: CASSLWGAGQPQHF
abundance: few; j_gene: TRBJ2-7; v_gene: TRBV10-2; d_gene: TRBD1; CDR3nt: TGCGCCAGCATCGACAGGGACAGGGGGCGTAACGAGCAGTACTTC; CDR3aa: CASIDRDRGRNEQYF
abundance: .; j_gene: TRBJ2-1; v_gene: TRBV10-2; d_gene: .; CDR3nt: TGCGCCAGCAGTGATTACCCGGGACTCTCTGAAACTGAGCAGTTCTTC; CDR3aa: CASSDYPGLSETEQFF
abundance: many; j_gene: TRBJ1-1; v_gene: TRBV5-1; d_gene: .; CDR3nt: TGCGCCAGCGGTCGGACGGGGAACACTGAAGCTTTCTTT; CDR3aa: CASGRTGNTEAFF
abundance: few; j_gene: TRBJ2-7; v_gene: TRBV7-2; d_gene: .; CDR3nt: TGTGCCAGCACCACGGACCGGGCTTACGAGCAGTACTTC; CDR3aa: CASTTDRAYEQYF
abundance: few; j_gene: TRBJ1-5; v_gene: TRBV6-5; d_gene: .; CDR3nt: TGTGCCAGCAGTTACTCCGTTGCTCAGCCCCAGCATTTT; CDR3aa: CASSYSVAQPQHF
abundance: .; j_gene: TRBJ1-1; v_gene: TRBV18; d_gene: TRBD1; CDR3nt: TGTGCCAGCTCACCGACGGGACAGGGGATTGGGACTGAAGCTTTCTTT; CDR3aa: CASSPTGQGIGTEAFF
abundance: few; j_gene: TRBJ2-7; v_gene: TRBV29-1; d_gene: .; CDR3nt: TGCAGCGTAAGAACCGGGACAAGTGTAGCTGAGCAGTACTTC; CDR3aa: CSVRTGTSVAEQYF
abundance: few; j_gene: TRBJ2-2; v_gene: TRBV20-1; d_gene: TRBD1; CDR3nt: TGCAGTGCTAGAGGACAGGGATTCACCGGGGAGCTGTTTTTT; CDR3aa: CSARGQGFTGELFF
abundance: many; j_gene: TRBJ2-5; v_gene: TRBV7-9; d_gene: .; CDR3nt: TGTGCCAGCAGCTTAGCGCTGCATGGGCGTCCAGAGACCCAGTACTTC; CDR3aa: CASSLALHGRPETQYF
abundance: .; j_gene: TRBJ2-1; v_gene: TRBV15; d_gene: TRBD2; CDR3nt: TGTGCCACCAGCCCGGGACTAGCGAGCTCTTCCTACAATGAGCAGTTCTTC; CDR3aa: CATSPGLASSSYNEQFF
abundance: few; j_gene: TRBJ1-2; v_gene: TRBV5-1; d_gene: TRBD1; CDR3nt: TGCGCCAGCAGACTCGACAGGGGTAGCTATGGCTACACCTTC; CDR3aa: CASRLDRGSYGYTF
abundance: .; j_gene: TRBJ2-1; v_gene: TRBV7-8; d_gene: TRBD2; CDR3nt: TGTGCCAGCAGCTTAGCGACTAGCGGGAGGAGGAGAGTTGAGCAGTTCTTC; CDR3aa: CASSLATSGRRRVEQFF
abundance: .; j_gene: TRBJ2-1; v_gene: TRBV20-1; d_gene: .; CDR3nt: TGCAGTGCTGCCAACCGAAATGAGCAGTTCTTC; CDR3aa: CSAANRNEQFF
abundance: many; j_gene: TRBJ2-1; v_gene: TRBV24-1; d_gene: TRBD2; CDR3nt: TGTGCCACCAGTGATGATAGCGGGAGGGCCCGAAATGAGCAGTTCTTC; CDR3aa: CATSDDSGRARNEQFF
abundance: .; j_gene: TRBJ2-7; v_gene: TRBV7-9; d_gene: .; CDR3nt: TGTGCCAGCAGCTTAGGGGGATTGGCGCAGTACTTC; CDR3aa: CASSLGGLAQYF
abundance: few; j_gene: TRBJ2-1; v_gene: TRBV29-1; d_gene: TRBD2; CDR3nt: TGCAGCGGGCCGGGGGTGGTAGCGGGAGTTAATGAGCAGTTCTTC; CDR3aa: CSGPGVVAGVNEQFF
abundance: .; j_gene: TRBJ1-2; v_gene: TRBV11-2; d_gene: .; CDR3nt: TGTGCCAGCAGCTTGCCGAGGGAAGAACTATGGGGCTACACCTTC; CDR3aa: CASSLPREELWGYTF
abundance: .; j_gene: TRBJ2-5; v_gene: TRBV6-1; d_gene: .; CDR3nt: TGTGCCAGCAGTGACGGGACGGAAGAGACCCAGTACTTC; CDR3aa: CASSDGTEETQYF